The 17 T cell receptor beta chains given below trace back to one sample, sequenced in a study of blood T cell repertoires in COVID-19. TCRdb's table, derived via immunoSEQ multiplex PCR, lists solely in-frame clones and lacks some. The sample lists some 300,000 clones, about 88% occurring once. What was sequenced was PBMCs or T cells enriched from blood (not recorded which). All receptors come from a woman in her 30s who had recovered from COVID-19.

The chain combines TRBV7-2 with TRBJ2-3; D unclear. Germline assignment: CDR1 SGHTA and CDR2 FQGNSA. Trimming left V 0 bases short and J 5 bases short, with 15 bases between. This CDR3 spans 16 amino acids. Here the CDR3 reads CASSLAGSKVGDTQYF. The CDR3 DNA reads TGTGCCAGCAGCTTAGCGGGTAGCAAGGTTGGAGATACGCAGTATTTT.

This clone occurred once. This chain uses TRBV7-9 with TRBJ1-2; TRBD1 aligns across 7 bases. Germline CDR1 is SEHNR and CDR2 is FQNEAQ (reference sequence). The V and J ends lost 5 bases and 4 bases, in that order; junction bases with no gene match: 4. The CDR3 covers 13 residues. The CDR3 sequence: CASSQTGLYGYTF. CDR3 sequence (DNA): TGTGCCAGCAGCCAGACAGGGCTCTATGGCTACACCTTC.

J is TRBJ2-5 and V is TRBV27; weak D call: TRBD2 (5 bases). From germline, CDR1 is MNHEY and CDR2 SMNVEV (reference sequence). The CDR3 totals 15 residues. V lost 5 bases and J lost 1, with 14 bases in between. Here the CDR3 reads CASSLRLTTQETQYF. CDR3 bases: TGTGCCAGCAGTCTTCGACTAACGACCCAAGAGACCCAGTACTTC.

The chain recombines TRBV7-2 with TRBJ2-1; 8 bases map to TRBD2. The CDR3 covers 15 residues. CDR1 and CDR2 from the germline V gene are SGHTA and FQGNSA. Trimming took 3 bases from V and 7 from J; bases not matched to a gene: 8. The CDR3 sequence is CASSFSGGAVNEQFF. CDR3 sequence (DNA): TGTGCCAGCAGCTTTTCGGGGGGGGCCGTGAATGAGCAGTTCTTC.

J is TRBJ2-7 and V is TRBV9; weak D call: TRBD1 (5 bases). Trimming took 0 bases from V and 0 from J, leaving 10 bases between them. This CDR3 contains 15 residues. Germline V CDR1 and CDR2: SGDLS, YYNGEE. The CDR3 DNA reads as TGTGCCAGCAGCGTAGCCGGACACTCCTCCTACGAGCAGTACTTC. As protein: CASSVAGHSSYEQYF. Full variable domain (rest looked up from reference TRBV9 and TRBJ2-7): DSGVTQTPKHLITATGQRVTLRCSPRSGDLSVYWYQQSLDQGLQFLIQYYNGEERAKGNILERFSAQQFPDLHSELNLSSLELGDSALYFCASSVAGHSSYEQYFGPGTRLTVT.

The V call is TRBV6-5, the J call TRBJ2-7; 13 bases are shared with TRBD2. Unmatched junction bases numbered 8, after V lost 8 bases and J lost 7 bases. This CDR3 is built from 14 residues. Per the germline V gene, CDR1 is MNHEY and CDR2 is SVGAGI. The CDR3 loop is CASGRTSGGKEQYF. The CDR3 DNA follows: TGTGCCAGCGGAAGGACTAGCGGGGGAAAGGAGCAGTACTTC.

Comment on this clone: The junction differs from germline at one of its ends, possibly a read error. The rearrangement uses TRBV5-1 and TRBJ2-7; D uncertain. This CDR3 is 15 amino acids long. CDR1 and CDR2 (germline): SGHRS, YFSETQ. Here the CDR3 reads CASSLAPSTSSEQYF. The CDR3 region has the DNA TGCGCCAGCAGCTTGGCGCCTAGTACGTCCTCCGAGCAGTACTTC.

With respect to this clone: One end of the junction fails to match germline, which may point to a read error. This rearrangement joins TRBV7-8 to TRBJ2-2; 11 nucleotides align to TRBD2. The CDR3 sequence is 15 residues long. Looked up from germline, CDR1 is SGHVS and CDR2 is FQNEAQ. CDR3 loop: CASSIAGGQVGELFF. CDR3 DNA sequence: TGTGCCAGCAGCATAGCGGGGGGGCAGGTCGGGGAGCTGTTTTTT. Complete variable domain (other parts from reference TRBV7-8 and TRBJ2-2): GAGVSQSPRYKVAKRGQDVALRCDPISGHVSLFWYQQALGQGPEFLTYFQNEAQLDKSGLPSDRFFAERPEGSVSTLKIQRTQQEDSAVYLCASSIAGGQVGELFFGEGSRLTVL.

The gene calls are TRBV5-4 and TRBJ2-2, with a weak D call TRBD1 (6 bases). The CDR3 runs to 17 residues. Per germline, CDR1 SGHNT and CDR2 YYREEE (reference sequence). V was trimmed by 4 bases and J by 2 bases, leaving 18 bases between them. The CDR3 protein is CASSRPQGRGNTGELFF. The DNA of the CDR3 is TGTGCCAGCAGCCGACCCCAGGGCAGGGGAAACACCGGGGAGCTGTTTTTT.

V usage is TRBV5-1 and J usage is TRBJ2-1; a possible D gene is TRBD1 (5 bases). The CDR3 runs 13 residues. Trimming removed 0 bases at V and 7 bases at J, with 8 bases between. Germline V gene sequence: CDR1 SGHRS, CDR2 YFSETQ. CDR3 nucleotide sequence: TGCGCCAGCAGCTTGGGAAGGGGAAATGAGCAGTTCTTC. Protein: CASSLGRGNEQFF.

The chain is built from TRBV10-1 and TRBJ1-5; perhaps TRBD1 as D (6 bases). Germline CDR1 is WNHNN and CDR2 is SYGVQD (reference sequence). Trimming removed 0 bases at V and 2 bases at J, with 20 bases between. The CDR3 extends over 19 amino acids. The CDR3 is CASSESRSGDRVGNQPQHF. The CDR3 DNA follows: TGCGCCAGCAGTGAGTCGCGGTCAGGGGACCGTGTAGGCAATCAGCCCCAGCATTTT.

The gene calls are TRBV6-2 or TRBV6-3 and TRBJ2-5, with TRBD2 matching 9 bases. V trimming: 3 bases; J trimming: 4 bases; junction bases outside the gene matches: 9. Germline V gives CDR1 MNHEY, CDR2 SVGEGT. The CDR3 has 16 residues. The CDR3 region has the DNA TGTGCCAGCAGTTATGCGGGGGGGACCCTCGTAGAGACCCAGTACTTC. This translates into CASSYAGGTLVETQYF.

Worth noting for this clone: Other DNA sequences within the sample encode an identical CDR3. The chain couples TRBV18 to TRBJ2-3; the D is unclear. CDR1 is KGHSH, CDR2 LQKENI, per germline. The ends were cut back, 0 bases at V and 1 base at J, with 2 bases in the middle. The CDR3 has 13 residues. The CDR3 loop reads CASSPPGTDTQYF. In DNA form, the CDR3 reads TGTGCCAGCTCACCACCCGGCACAGATACGCAGTATTTT.

The chain recombines TRBV27 with TRBJ1-2, with 9 bases lining up with TRBD1. The CDR3 sequence is 11 residues long. V trimming: 10 bases; J trimming: 6 bases; junction bases outside the gene matches: 3. Looked up from germline, CDR1 is MNHEY and CDR2 is SMNVEV (reference sequence). CDR3 residues: CATGQGNGYTF. DNA for the CDR3: TGTGCCACCGGACAGGGGAATGGCTACACCTTC.

In DNA, the CDR3 is TGCGCCAGCAGCGCTAGCCTGAACAGGGTGGACGGGGAGCTGTTTTTT. Encoded protein: CASSASLNRVDGELFF. The chain joins TRBV5-1 to TRBJ2-2; D perhaps matches TRBD1 (6 bases). The V and J ends lost 4 bases and 7 bases respectively, with 20 bases between them. The germline V gene encodes CDR1 SGHRS and CDR2 YFSETQ. The CDR3 contains 16 residues.

The chain uses TRBV19 and TRBJ2-1; D unresolved. The germline V gene encodes CDR1 LNHDA and CDR2 SQIVND (reference sequence). The CDR3 consists of 13 residues. With 7 bases removed from V and 3 bases from J, the gap between germline ends came to 10 bases. Written as DNA, the CDR3 is TGTGCCAGTACCCAGACAAACTACAATGAGCAGTTCTTC. It is translated as CASTQTNYNEQFF.

The rearrangement links TRBV2 to TRBJ1-6, with TRBD1 matching over 7 bases. The CDR3 contains 14 residues. The germline CDR1 and CDR2 sequences are SNHLY and FYNNEI. With 4 bases clipped from V and 10 bases from J, the junction kept 7 bases outside the gene matches. The CDR3 here is CASSAQGEGSPLHF. In nucleotides, the CDR3 is TGTGCCAGCAGTGCCCAGGGGGAAGGATCACCCCTCCACTTT.